These 20 T cell receptor beta chains were sequenced from one sample in a study of T-cell memory formation after mild COVID-19. One entry per CDR3 protein results from TCRdb running MiXCR on the 5' RACE reads. The sample carries some 300,000 distinct CDR3 sequences, roughly 21% recorded once. The sequencing sample was made of PBMCs or a T cell subset sorted from them (not recorded which). The receptors stem from a man younger than 35 who had mild COVID-19 (a few samples of this study predate the infection). Cell type and time point are not known.

This chain joins TRBV10-2 and TRBJ2-7, with 8 bases lining up with TRBD2. The CDR3 has 16 amino acids. From germline, CDR1 is WSHSY and CDR2 SAAADI. Losses at the gene ends were 3 bases for V and 5 bases for J; bases not matched to a gene: 12. The CDR3 loop reads CASSDGGLGSGNEQYF. CDR3 nucleotides: TGCGCCAGCAGTGATGGGGGACTAGGCTCAGGTAACGAGCAGTACTTC.

V is TRBV12-3 or TRBV12-4 and J is TRBJ1-5, with D possibly matching TRBD1 (6 bases). V was pared by 6 bases and J by 6 bases, with 12 bases between. The CDR3 runs to 13 residues. The CDR3 is CASRGQGSQPQHF. The DNA for the CDR3 is TGTGCCAGCAGAGGTCAGGGGAGTCAGCCCCAGCATTTT.

J is TRBJ1-2 and V is TRBV4-2; possible D gene TRBD1, 6 bases. Deletions cut 0 bases from V and 7 bases from J, with 15 bases between. The CDR3 has 15 amino acids. CDR1 and CDR2 from the germline V gene are LGHNA and YNFKEQ. The CDR3 is CASSQDRWGRGGYTF. The CDR3 nucleotides read TGTGCCAGCAGCCAAGATCGATGGGGGCGAGGTGGCTACACCTTC.

This clonotype was observed a handful of times. The chain recombines TRBV24-1 with TRBJ2-2; D is possibly TRBD1 (6 bases). The CDR3 is made up of 15 amino acids. With 3 bases removed from V and 1 base from J, the gap between germline ends came to 8 bases. CDR1 is KGHDR, CDR2 SFDVKD, per germline. The CDR3 nucleotides read TGTGCCACCAGTGATCCGACAGGGAACACCGGGGAGCTGTTTTTT. It codes for CATSDPTGNTGELFF.

There are a few counts of this clonotype. The J gene is TRBJ2-7, the V gene TRBV4-1; D gene unclear. This CDR3 region has 15 residues. Trimming removed 3 bases from V and 3 bases from J, with 15 bases in between. Germline-derived CDR1 and CDR2 are MGHRA and YSYEKL. CDR3 bases: TGCGCCAGCAGCCACCCGGGCCGAGGAGACTACGAGCAGTACGTC. Translating it yields CASSHPGRGDYEQYV.

The chain has TRBV21-1 and TRBJ2-5. TRBV21-1 is assigned pseudogene status. The CDR3 covers 15 residues. CDR3 sequence reads: CASSMEMETGKAQYF. CDR3 nucleotides: TGTGCCAGCAGCATGGAGATGGAGACGGGGAAGGCCCAGTACTTC.

A few counts support this clonotype. The CDR3 loop is CASSQVPGEETQYF. The CDR3 DNA reads as TGTGCCAGCAGCCAAGTCCCAGGGGAGGAGACCCAGTACTTC. V gene TRBV4-2 combines with J gene TRBJ2-5; perhaps TRBD1 as D (6 bases). The V and J ends lost 1 base and 5 bases respectively, with 11 bases between them. There are 14 residues in the CDR3. Germline CDR1 LGHNA, CDR2 YNFKEQ.

This clonotype was observed a handful of times. V usage is TRBV10-3 and J usage is TRBJ2-5; TRBD2 agrees at 8 bases. V lost 3 bases to trimming and J lost 4 bases; unmatched junction nucleotides: 10. Per the germline V gene, CDR1 is ENHRY and CDR2 is SYGVKD. This CDR3 comprises 16 residues. The CDR3 region has the DNA TGTGCCATCAGTGAAGAGCGGGGGCGGGGAGGAGAGACCCAGTACTTC. Translation: CAISEERGRGGETQYF.

This clonotype has just one count. The chain combines TRBV6-6 with TRBJ2-2, with unresolved D. V was pared by 2 bases and J by 7 bases, with 14 bases between. CDR3 length: 15 residues. Germline V gene sequence: CDR1 MNHNY, CDR2 SVGAGI (reference sequence). Here the CDR3 reads CASSYLDRGGGELFF. The DNA of the CDR3 is TGTGCCAGCAGTTACCTTGACCGAGGTGGCGGGGAGCTGTTTTTT.

This clonotype has a handful of counts. V and J are TRBV19 and TRBJ1-1; D call uncertain. Germline V gene data show CDR1 as LNHDA and CDR2 as SQIVND (reference sequence). Trimming left V 0 bases short and J 2 bases short, with 13 bases between. The CDR3 length is 16 residues. This CDR3 reads CASSIDQQADNTEAFF. The CDR3 DNA follows: TGTGCCAGTAGTATAGATCAGCAGGCCGACAACACTGAAGCTTTCTTT.

This clonotype has a handful of counts. The chain carries TRBV6-5 and TRBJ1-2; no reliable D call. Germline CDR1 is MNHEY and CDR2 is SVGAGI. The ends were cut back, 6 bases at V and 8 bases at J, with 13 bases in the middle. CDR3 size: 12 residues. CDR3 sequence: CASRDDAGGYTF. CDR3 sequence (DNA): TGTGCCAGCAGGGATGATGCCGGGGGCTACACCTTC.

This clonotype was detected only a few times. This chain joins TRBV5-1 and TRBJ2-7, with D perhaps TRBD1 (6 bases). The CDR3 has 13 amino acids. Trimming removed 4 bases from V and 2 bases from J, with 10 bases in between. Per the germline V gene, CDR1 is SGHRS and CDR2 is YFSETQ. The chain's CDR3 is CASSPGVPYEQYF. The CDR3 region has the DNA TGCGCCAGCAGCCCAGGGGTTCCCTACGAGCAGTACTTC.

J is TRBJ2-7 and V is TRBV10-1, with 8 bases lining up with TRBD2. J gave up 5 bases and V 6 bases, and 12 bases lay outside the gene matches. The CDR3 covers 15 residues. Germline lookup yields CDR1 WNHNN and CDR2 SYGVQD (reference sequence). The CDR3 reads CASSPGGLDSDEQYF. In DNA, the CDR3 is TGCGCCAGCAGCCCGGGGGGACTAGATAGCGACGAGCAGTACTTC.

On this clonotype: The conserved phenylalanine or tryptophan is not found at the CDR3 terminus, so this likely reflects a read error. The rearrangement links TRBV7-2 to TRBJ1-2; D unresolved. V was shortened by 5 bases and J by 6 bases, with 10 bases between the two germline ends. Looked up from germline, CDR1 is SGHTA and CDR2 is FQGNSA. The CDR3 is made up of 12 amino acids. The CDR3 here is CASSLGYNGYTV. The CDR3 DNA reads TGTGCCAGCAGCCTAGGGTACAATGGCTACACCGTC.

This sequence joins TRBV25-1 and TRBJ2-3; D is possibly TRBD1 (5 bases). The CDR3 is 12 amino acids. Germline lookup yields CDR1 MGHDK and CDR2 SYGVNS. V lost 7 bases, J lost 1 base, and 6 bases lay in between. The CDR3 DNA follows: TGTGCCAGCATACAGGGCACAGATACGCAGTATTTT. Amino acids: CASIQGTDTQYF.

V is TRBV15 and J is TRBJ2-7; no firm D call. Between the trimmed V and J ends, which lost 6 bases and 1 base, there was a span of 13 bases. Germline V lookup: CDR1 LNHNV, CDR2 YYDKDF (reference sequence). The CDR3 is made up of 14 amino acids. As DNA, the CDR3 is TGTGCCACCAGTTTGCAGCATGTATCCTACGAGCAGTACTTC. This gives the protein CATSLQHVSYEQYF.

At least ten counts were recorded for this clonotype. The chain employs TRBV7-6 and TRBJ1-1, with 7 bases aligning to TRBD1. The V gene's germline CDR1 is SGHVS and CDR2 FNYEAQ. The trim removed 1 base at V and 3 bases at J, leaving 5 bases unmatched. The CDR3 covers 15 residues. The CDR3 loop is CASSLEGAGDTEAFF. Here the CDR3 DNA reads TGTGCCAGCAGCTTAGAGGGGGCAGGGGACACTGAAGCTTTCTTT.

This clonotype was recorded a few times. The chain links TRBV20-1 to TRBJ2-1; D is possibly TRBD1 (6 bases). Germline V gives CDR1 DFQATT, CDR2 SNEGSKA (reference sequence). V dropped 2 bases and J dropped 8 bases, with 7 bases sitting between them. This CDR3 has 11 residues. CDR3 amino acids: CSARQGYEQFF. CDR3 DNA: TGCAGTGCTAGACAGGGGTATGAGCAGTTCTTC.

The V call is TRBV3-1, the J call TRBJ2-3; tentatively, D is TRBD1 (5 bases). V lost 6 bases to trimming and J lost 3 bases, with 10 bases between them. The CDR3 loop spans 13 amino acids. Germline V gene sequence: CDR1 LGHDT, CDR2 YNNKEL (reference sequence). DNA of the CDR3: TGTGCCAGCAGTCCAGGGTGGACAGATACGCAGTATTTT. Translating gives CASSPGWTDTQYF.

This clonotype has a count of ten or more. The J gene is TRBJ2-1, the V gene TRBV9, with D possibly being TRBD2 (6 bases). CDR1 and CDR2 (germline): SGDLS, YYNGEE. This CDR3 spans 18 amino acids. V was shortened by 0 bases and J by 4 bases, with 20 bases between the two germline ends. The CDR3 DNA sequence: TGTGCCAGCAGCGTAGGGCCCGAGGGGACTCCACCGTACAATGAGCAGTTCTTC. This sequence encodes CASSVGPEGTPPYNEQFF.